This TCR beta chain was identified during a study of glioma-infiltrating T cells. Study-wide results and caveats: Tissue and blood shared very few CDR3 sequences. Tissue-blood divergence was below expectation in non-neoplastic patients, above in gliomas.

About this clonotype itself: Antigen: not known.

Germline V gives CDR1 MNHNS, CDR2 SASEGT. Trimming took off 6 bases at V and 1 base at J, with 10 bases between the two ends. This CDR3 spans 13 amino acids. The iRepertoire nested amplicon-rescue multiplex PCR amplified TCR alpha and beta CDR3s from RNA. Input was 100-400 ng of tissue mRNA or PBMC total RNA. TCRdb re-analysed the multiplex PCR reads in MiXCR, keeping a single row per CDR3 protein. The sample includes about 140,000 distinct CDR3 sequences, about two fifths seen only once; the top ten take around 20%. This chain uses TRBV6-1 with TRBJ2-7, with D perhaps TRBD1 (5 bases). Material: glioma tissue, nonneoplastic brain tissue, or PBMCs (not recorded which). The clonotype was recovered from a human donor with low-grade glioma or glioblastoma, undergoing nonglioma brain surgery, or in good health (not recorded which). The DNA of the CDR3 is TGTGCCAGCAGATACCCAGGGTCCTACGAGCAGTACTTC. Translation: CASRYPGSYEQYF.